This TCR beta chain comes out of a study of response to subunit inactivated influenza vaccine. Points on this clonotype: The antigen is not known.

Regarding the study as a whole: New T cells are recruited in small numbers by each seasonal influenza vaccination, according to the authors' suggestion.

Germline CDR1 is SEHNR and CDR2 is FQNEAQ (reference sequence). The CDR3 has 14 residues. V was trimmed by 0 bases and J by 7 bases, leaving 12 bases between them. TCRdb reanalysed the RT-PCR reads using MiXCR and keeps one entry per CDR3 protein. The sample contains under 950,000 distinct CDR3 sequences, approximately 21% of which appear only once. The sequenced sample was PBMCs from blood, obtained roughly 5 days after vaccination. This clonotype was obtained from a man in his fifties who received an inactivated influenza vaccine. This sequence joins TRBV7-9 and TRBJ1-1; D gene uncertain. The CDR3 is CASSLAQAKYEAFF. The CDR3, as DNA: TGTGCCAGCAGCTTAGCGCAGGCGAAATATGAAGCTTTCTTT.